A single T cell receptor (beta chain) is shown here with its context. What it binds is unknown. The data stem from a study of cytomegalovirus exposure and HLA in healthy donors. Study at large: The use of the same platform for the 120 validation repertoires and the roughly 680 first-cohort repertoires was reported by a later analysis. Broader study findings: It was 160 or so TCR beta chains that were listed as cytomegalovirus-associated. The tendency of first-cohort TCR clusters to co-occur in the 90 to 150 validation repertoires was the finding of a later analysis. Reports showed the classifier diagnosing cytomegalovirus status with high specificity and sensitivity.

Profiled with immunoSEQ multiplex PCR; TCRdb holds only in-frame clones, not every one. The data show 150,000 to 200,000 clones, around 85% seen once. The ends were cut back, 3 bases at V and 0 bases at J, with 9 bases in the middle. The germline V gene encodes CDR1 MNHNS and CDR2 SASEGT. There are 15 residues in the CDR3. This receptor was identified in a man between 18 and 35 years old in good health and CMV-seropositive. Sequenced input: PBMCs. V is TRBV6-1 and J is TRBJ2-1; TRBD1 might be the D (6 bases). The chain's CDR3 is CASSDTGYSYNEQFF. In DNA, the CDR3 is TGTGCCAGCAGTGATACAGGGTACTCCTACAATGAGCAGTTCTTC.